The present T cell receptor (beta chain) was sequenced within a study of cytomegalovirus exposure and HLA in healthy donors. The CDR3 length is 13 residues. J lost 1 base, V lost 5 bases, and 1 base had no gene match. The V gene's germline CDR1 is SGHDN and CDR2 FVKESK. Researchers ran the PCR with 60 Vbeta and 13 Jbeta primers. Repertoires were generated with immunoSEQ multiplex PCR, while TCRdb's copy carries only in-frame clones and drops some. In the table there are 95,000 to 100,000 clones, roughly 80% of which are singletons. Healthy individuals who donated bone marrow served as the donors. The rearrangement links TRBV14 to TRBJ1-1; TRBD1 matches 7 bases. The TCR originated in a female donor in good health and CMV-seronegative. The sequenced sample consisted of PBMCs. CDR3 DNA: TGTGCCAGCAGCTACAGGGGGAACACTGAAGCTTTCTTT. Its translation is CASSYRGNTEAFF.